The rows below give T cell receptor beta chains drawn from one sample of a study of OX40 agonist ivuxolimab in advanced cancers. Method: immunoSEQ multiplex PCR; TCRdb's copy keeps in-frame clones and lacks some. The data hold some 60,000 clones, with more than 85% observed a single time. Sequenced here: CD4+ or CD8+ T cells sorted from blood, sampled in a trial of the OX40 agonist ivuxolimab. Source of these receptors: an adult with an advanced solid tumor such as melanoma, head and neck, liver or kidney cancer. Each CDR3 is given with its conserved first and last residue. The D gene is left open where the match is weak. The size entry is marked missing in some rows and otherwise reads once, few, many or a size class.

CDR3	DNA	D	size	J	V
CASSLAGVHLSGNTIYF	TGCGCCAGCAGCTTGGCCGGGGTCCACCTCTCTGGAAACACCATATATTTT	NA	NA	TRBJ1-3	TRBV5-1
CASSSDRVGNSPLHF	TGTGCCAGCAGCTCCGACAGGGTCGGTAATTCACCCCTCCACTTT	TRBD1	NA	TRBJ1-6	TRBV7-3
CASSWGNQPQHF	TGTGCCAGCAGCTGGGGGAATCAGCCCCAGCATTTT	NA	NA	TRBJ1-5	TRBV5-5
CASSFQGQGTNSPLHF	TGCGCCAGCAGCTTCCAGGGACAGGGGACCAATTCACCCCTCCACTTT	TRBD1	NA	TRBJ1-6	TRBV5-1
CASSASGISGNTIYF	TGTGCCAGCAGCGCCTCAGGTATCTCTGGAAACACCATATATTTT	NA	few	TRBJ1-3	TRBV9
CATSIPGGGGTDTQYF	TGTGCCACCAGCATTCCAGGAGGGGGTGGAACAGATACGCAGTATTTT	NA	once	TRBJ2-3	TRBV15
CASSPVGGKPLHF	TGTGCCAGCAGCCCTGTGGGGGGAAAACCCCTCCACTTT	NA	once	TRBJ1-6	TRBV6-1
CATTTGTEYSNQPQHF	TGTGCCACCACTACCGGGACAGAGTATAGCAATCAGCCCCAGCATTTT	TRBD1	NA	TRBJ1-5	TRBV15
CASTKGGTYEQYF	TGTGCCAGCACCAAGGGAGGGACCTACGAGCAGTACTTC	TRBD2	NA	TRBJ2-7	TRBV6-6
CASSRGTDRNSPLHF	TGTGCCAGCAGTAGGGGGACAGATCGGAATTCACCCCTCCACTTT	TRBD1	NA	TRBJ1-6	TRBV7-2
CASPNLVSF	TGTGCCAGCCCCAACCTGGTTTCCTTC	NA	NA	TRBJ1-2	TRBV6-5
CASTTGGEKLFF	TGTGCCAGCACTACCGGGGGCGAAAAACTGTTTTTT	NA	NA	TRBJ1-4	TRBV28
CASSPGATNEKLFF	TGTGCCAGCAGCCCCGGTGCAACTAATGAAAAACTGTTTTTT	NA	NA	TRBJ1-4	TRBV4-2
CASSFPAGNGYTF	TGTGCCAGCAGCTTTCCGGCAGGAAATGGCTACACCTTC	NA	once	TRBJ1-2	TRBV7-6
CASSLVSGSNQPQHF	TGTGCCAGCAGCTTAGTTTCGGGGAGCAATCAGCCCCAGCATTTT	NA	once	TRBJ1-5	TRBV7-2
CASSFRGSGRYTGELFF	TGTGCCAGCAGTTTCCGAGGTAGCGGGAGGTACACCGGGGAGCTGTTTTTT	TRBD2	once	TRBJ2-2	TRBV28
CASSYSGVQPEAFF	TGTGCCAGCAGTTACTCGGGGGTACAGCCTGAAGCTTTCTTT	NA	NA	TRBJ1-1	TRBV6-5
CASSLEVKAYEQFF	TGTGCCAGCAGCTTAGAAGTGAAGGCGTATGAGCAGTTCTTC	NA	NA	TRBJ2-1	TRBV11-2
CASSQGVRGKDEQYF	TGTGCCAGCAGCCAAGGCGTAAGAGGGAAGGACGAGCAGTACTTC	NA	NA	TRBJ2-7	TRBV4-2
CASGTRFGEQFF	TGTGCCAGCGGCACTCGCTTCGGCGAGCAGTTCTTC	NA	NA	TRBJ2-1	TRBV7-2
CASSSQGGSYEQYF	TGTGCCAGCAGCTCCCAGGGGGGGAGCTACGAGCAGTACTTC	NA	NA	TRBJ2-7	TRBV7-2
CASSFGTGLYEQYF	TGTGCCAGCAGCTTTGGGACAGGGCTCTACGAGCAGTACTTC	TRBD1	NA	TRBJ2-7	TRBV7-2
CASSQVGTGTEQYF	TGTGCCAGCAGCCAAGTGGGGACAGGTACTGAGCAGTACTTC	TRBD1	NA	TRBJ2-5	TRBV4-2
CASGISGVNTGELFF	TGTGCCAGTGGAATAAGCGGGGTGAACACCGGGGAGCTGTTTTTT	TRBD2	NA	TRBJ2-2	TRBV19
CASSQDGQKNIQYF	TGTGCCAGCAGCCAAGATGGACAGAAAAACATTCAGTACTTC	NA	NA	TRBJ2-4	TRBV4-2
CASSLRRQLYGYTF	TGTGCCAGCAGTTTGAGGCGGCAACTGTATGGCTACACCTTC	NA	NA	TRBJ1-2	TRBV6-5
CASSLDGREEEKLFF	TGTGCCAGCAGCTTAGACGGCAGGGAAGAGGAAAAACTGTTTTTT	NA	NA	TRBJ1-4	TRBV7-2
CASSETNKNTEAFF	TGTGCCAGCAGTGAAACCAACAAGAACACTGAAGCTTTCTTT	NA	NA	TRBJ1-1	TRBV6-1
CASSDNPQPYGYTF	TGTGCCAGCAGTGATAACCCCCAACCTTATGGCTACACCTTC	NA	NA	TRBJ1-2	TRBV6-1
CASSSQGGRSYGYTF	TGTGCCAGCAGCTCCCAAGGGGGCCGTTCCTATGGCTACACCTTC	TRBD1	NA	TRBJ1-2	TRBV28
CASMAGTTGHF	TGTGCCAGTATGGCGGGGACTACCGGGCATTTT	NA	once	TRBJ1-5	TRBV19
CASSLDGNTQYF	TGTGCCAGCAGCTTAGACGGTAATACGCAGTATTTT	NA	NA	TRBJ2-3	TRBV7-6
CASSPTGTYEQYF	TGTGCCAGTAGTCCGACAGGGACCTACGAGCAGTACTTC	TRBD1	once	TRBJ2-7	TRBV19
CASSLLTNTEAFF	TGTGCCAGCAGCCTTTTGACGAACACTGAAGCTTTCTTT	NA	NA	TRBJ1-1	TRBV7-2
CASNHDRSYGYTF	TGTGCCAGCAACCATGACAGGAGCTATGGCTACACCTTC	NA	NA	TRBJ1-2	TRBV25-1
CASSKLSGQAEAFF	TGTGCCAGCAGTAAGCTTTCGGGACAGGCTGAAGCTTTCTTT	TRBD1	NA	TRBJ1-1	TRBV6-5
CASSSGTGTYEQYF	TGTGCCAGCAGCTCCGGGACAGGGACCTACGAGCAGTACTTC	TRBD1	few	TRBJ2-7	TRBV7-2
CASSLGDRGSGANVLTF	TGTGCCAGCAGTTTAGGGGACAGGGGCTCTGGGGCCAACGTCCTGACTTTC	TRBD1	once	TRBJ2-6	TRBV27
CASEAAPYNSPLHF	TGCGCCAGCGAGGCGGCCCCATATAATTCACCCCTCCACTTT	NA	NA	TRBJ1-6	TRBV10-2
CASSLDRGSEQYF	TGCGCCAGCAGCTTGGACAGGGGCAGCGAGCAGTACTTC	TRBD1	NA	TRBJ2-7	TRBV5-1
CASSLGQGAIDTQYF	TGTGCCAGTAGTTTGGGACAGGGGGCAATAGATACGCAGTATTTT	TRBD1	NA	TRBJ2-3	TRBV19
CASSLRSGNNSPLHF	TGTGCCAGCAGCCTCAGGTCCGGGAATAATTCACCCCTCCACTTT	NA	NA	TRBJ1-6	TRBV7-9
CAIRGGDGYTF	TGTGCCATCAGGGGCGGAGACGGCTACACCTTC	NA	NA	TRBJ1-2	TRBV10-3
CASSIGGQGKETQYF	TGTGCCAGTAGTATAGGTGGACAGGGGAAAGAGACCCAGTACTTC	TRBD1	NA	TRBJ2-5	TRBV19
CASSSIQGASYNEQFF	TGTGCCAGCAGTTCGATACAGGGGGCCTCCTACAATGAGCAGTTCTTC	TRBD1	NA	TRBJ2-1	TRBV6-6
CASSPESYTGELFF	TGTGCCAGCTCACCAGAGAGCTACACCGGGGAGCTGTTTTTT	NA	NA	TRBJ2-2	TRBV18
CASSFPAGVKDTQYF	TGTGCCAGCAGCTTTCCAGCGGGGGTAAAAGATACGCAGTATTTT	TRBD2	NA	TRBJ2-3	TRBV5-8
CASSQAGYREKLFF	TGTGCCAGCAGTCAGGCTGGGTATCGCGAAAAACTGTTTTTT	NA	NA	TRBJ1-4	TRBV7-9
CASSQIYDTEAFF	TGCGCCAGCAGCCAAATATATGACACTGAAGCTTTCTTT	NA	NA	TRBJ1-1	TRBV4-3
CASSLTGDNSPLHF	TGTGCCAGCAGTCTTACAGGGGATAATTCACCCCTCCACTTT	TRBD1	NA	TRBJ1-6	TRBV6-5
CASSHGIAQETQYF	TGTGCCAGCAGCCACGGGATCGCTCAAGAGACCCAGTACTTC	NA	NA	TRBJ2-5	TRBV11-2
CASRGTNQAFF	TGTGCCAGCAGAGGGACCAATCAAGCTTTCTTT	NA	few	TRBJ1-1	TRBV6-5
CASSRGLAGLYEQYF	TGCGCCAGCAGCCGAGGACTAGCGGGGCTCTACGAGCAGTACTTC	TRBD2	NA	TRBJ2-7	TRBV4-1
CASTLGGRAGGTEAFF	TGTGCCAGCACCCTAGGGGGCAGGGCGGGTGGGACTGAAGCTTTCTTT	TRBD1	NA	TRBJ1-1	TRBV7-8
CASSFLTGLYEQYF	TGCGCCAGCAGCTTCCTAACAGGGTTATACGAGCAGTACTTC	NA	NA	TRBJ2-7	TRBV5-1